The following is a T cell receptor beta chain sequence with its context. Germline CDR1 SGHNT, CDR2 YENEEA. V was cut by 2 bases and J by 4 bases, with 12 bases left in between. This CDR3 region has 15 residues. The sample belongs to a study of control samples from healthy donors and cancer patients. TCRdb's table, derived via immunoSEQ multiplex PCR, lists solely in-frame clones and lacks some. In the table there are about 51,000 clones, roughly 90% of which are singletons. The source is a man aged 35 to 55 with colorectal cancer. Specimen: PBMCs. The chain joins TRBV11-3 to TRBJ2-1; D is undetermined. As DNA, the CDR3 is TGTGCCAGCAGCTTAAACCGCCAGTCTTACAATGAGCAGTTCTTC. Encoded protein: CASSLNRQSYNEQFF. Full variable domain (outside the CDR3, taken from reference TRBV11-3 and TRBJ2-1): EAGVVQSPRYKIIEKKQPVAFWCNPISGHNTLYWYLQNLGQGPELLIRYENEEAVDDSQLPKDRFSAERLKGVDSTLKIQPAELGDSAVYLCASSLNRQSYNEQFFGPGTRLTVL.